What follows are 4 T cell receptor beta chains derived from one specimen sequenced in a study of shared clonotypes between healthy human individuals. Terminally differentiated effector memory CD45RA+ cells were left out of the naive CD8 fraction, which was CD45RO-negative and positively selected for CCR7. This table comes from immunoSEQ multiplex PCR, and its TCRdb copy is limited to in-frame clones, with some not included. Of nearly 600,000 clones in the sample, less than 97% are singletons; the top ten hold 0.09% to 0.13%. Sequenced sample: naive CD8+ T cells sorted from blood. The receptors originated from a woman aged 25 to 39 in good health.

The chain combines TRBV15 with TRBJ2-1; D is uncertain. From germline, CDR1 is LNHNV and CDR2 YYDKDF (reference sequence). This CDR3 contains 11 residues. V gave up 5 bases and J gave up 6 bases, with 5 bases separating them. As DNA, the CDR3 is TGTGCCACCAGCGACTCCAATGAGCAGTTCTTC. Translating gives CATSDSNEQFF.

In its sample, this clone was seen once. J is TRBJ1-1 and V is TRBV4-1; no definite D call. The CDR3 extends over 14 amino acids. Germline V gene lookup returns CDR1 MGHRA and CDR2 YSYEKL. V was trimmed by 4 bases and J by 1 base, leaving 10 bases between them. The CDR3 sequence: CASSRGLGNTEAFF. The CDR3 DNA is TGCGCCAGCAGCCGAGGACTGGGGAACACTGAAGCTTTCTTT.

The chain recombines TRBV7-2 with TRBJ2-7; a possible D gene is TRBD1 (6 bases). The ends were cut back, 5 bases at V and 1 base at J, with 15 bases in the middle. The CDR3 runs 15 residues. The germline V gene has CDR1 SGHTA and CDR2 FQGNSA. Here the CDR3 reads CASSELQGSSYEQYF. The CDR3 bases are TGTGCCAGCAGCGAGTTACAGGGATCATCCTACGAGCAGTACTTC.

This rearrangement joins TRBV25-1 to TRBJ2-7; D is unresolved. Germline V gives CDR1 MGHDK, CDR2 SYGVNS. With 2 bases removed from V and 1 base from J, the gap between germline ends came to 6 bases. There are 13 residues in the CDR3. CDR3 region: CASSETFSYEQYF. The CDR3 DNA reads TGTGCCAGCAGTGAAACCTTTTCCTACGAGCAGTACTTC.